This T cell receptor beta chain appears in the sequencing data of a study of shared clonotypes between healthy human individuals. CCR7-negative CD45RA+ TemRA cells were pooled with CD45RO+ cells for CD8 memory. This table comes from immunoSEQ multiplex PCR, and its TCRdb copy is limited to in-frame clones, with some not included. Of some 320,000 clones in the sample, around 87% were seen once. V was pared by 1 base and J by 4 bases, with 12 bases between. The CDR3 length is 15 residues. Germline CDR1 SGHAT, CDR2 FQNNGV. The chain uses TRBV11-2 and TRBJ2-3; possible D gene TRBD2, 5 bases. Sequencing was done on a sample of memory CD8+ T cells sorted from blood. Subset reported: CD45RO+ cells pooled with CCR7-negative TemRA cells. This receptor was taken from a young man in good health. The CDR3 sequence: CASSLGGRVADTQYF. The DNA of the CDR3 is TGTGCCAGCAGCTTAGGAGGGAGAGTCGCAGATACGCAGTATTTT.